Described below is a single T cell receptor (beta chain) sequence and its context. CDR1 MDHEN and CDR2 SYDVKM come from the germline V gene. The junction had 13 bases not matched to a gene; V was cut back by 6 bases and J by 4 bases. This CDR3 comprises 18 residues. This entry belongs to a study of blood T cell repertoires in COVID-19. Only in-frame clones appear in the TCRdb table, and some are missing; sequencing was by immunoSEQ multiplex PCR. Among about 170,000 clones, roughly 93% were seen once, and the ten largest hold almost 5%. The gene calls are TRBV28 and TRBJ2-7; 15 nucleotides match TRBD2. Sequencing input: peripheral blood. This clonotype was sampled from a man between 18 and 29 years old with COVID-19, enrolled during active disease. For the CDR3, the DNA is TGTGCCAGCAGCCCCTCGGGACTAGCGGGAGGCCTACCTTACGAGCAGTACTTC. Its protein product is CASSPSGLAGGLPYEQYF.